The rows below give T cell receptor beta chains drawn from one sample of a study of cytotoxic CD8 clonotypes in ibrutinib-treated CLL. Profiled with immunoSEQ multiplex PCR; TCRdb holds only in-frame clones, not every one. The repertoire holds some 140,000 clones, with less than 95% as singletons. The sample consisted of PBMCs, taken after 12 months of ibrutinib treatment. Receptor source: a human donor with chronic lymphocytic leukemia. Each CDR3 is given with its conserved first and last residue. Each record gives: D gene, clone size, J gene, V gene, CDR3 length, CDR3 protein, CDR3 DNA. D genes are given only for firm matches. Size is omitted from some rows. Given values are once, few, many or a class for expanded clones.

>.|.|TRBJ2-7|TRBV6-1|13
CANGRDSSYEQYF
TGTGCCAACGGGCGGGACTCCTCCTACGAGCAGTACTTC
>TRBD2|.|TRBJ2-1|TRBV9|13
CASRGTSGTEQFF
TGTGCCAGCAGGGGGACTAGCGGGACTGAGCAGTTCTTC
>.|.|TRBJ1-1|TRBV6-5|15
CASSYWQGMNTEAFF
TGTGCCAGCAGTTACTGGCAGGGAATGAACACTGAAGCTTTCTTT
>.|.|TRBJ2-3|TRBV11-2|16
CASSLTGPSHPDTQYF
TGTGCCAGCAGCTTGACCGGGCCCTCCCACCCAGATACGCAGTATTTT
>.|.|TRBJ2-3|TRBV6-1|12
CASSVTTDTQYF
TGTGCCAGCAGTGTGACCACAGATACGCAGTATTTT
>.|few|TRBJ1-1|TRBV6-4|14
CASSLDHMNTEAFF
TGTGCCAGCAGCTTGGACCACATGAACACTGAAGCTTTCTTT
>.|few|TRBJ1-1|TRBV30|13
CAWSLRENTEAFF
TGTGCCTGGAGTCTGAGGGAGAACACTGAAGCTTTCTTT
>.|.|TRBJ2-1|TRBV19|11
CASLLGGEQFF
TGTGCCAGCCTACTAGGAGGTGAGCAGTTCTTC
>TRBD1|.|TRBJ2-6|TRBV11-3|13
CASSPTGSGVLTF
TGTGCCAGCAGCCCGACAGGGTCTGGCGTCCTGACTTTC
>.|.|TRBJ2-7|TRBV21-1|12
CASSTQIGGQYF
TGTGCCAGCAGCACACAGATCGGCGGGCAGTACTTC
>.|.|TRBJ2-7|TRBV15|18
CATSRDRAGDSSSYEQYF
TGTGCCACCAGCAGAGATCGGGCAGGTGACAGCAGCTCCTACGAGCAGTACTTC
>.|.|TRBJ1-2|TRBV6-6|14
CASRTGPANYGYTF
TGTGCCAGCAGAACGGGGCCCGCGAACTATGGCTACACCTTC
>TRBD1|.|TRBJ1-2|TRBV28|17
CASSPSGGRHLQGGYTF
TGTGCCAGCAGTCCCTCAGGGGGCCGCCATCTCCAGGGGGGCTACACCTTC
>TRBD1|.|TRBJ1-1|TRBV5-8|11
CASKDRKEAFF
TGTGCCAGCAAGGACAGGAAGGAAGCTTTCTTT
>TRBD1|.|TRBJ1-1|TRBV15|15
CATSTRTGGFTEAFF
TGTGCCACCAGCACTCGGACAGGGGGCTTCACTGAAGCTTTCTTT
>TRBD1|.|TRBJ2-7|TRBV9|16
CASSVEGTGGNYEQYF
TGTGCCAGCAGCGTAGAAGGGACAGGGGGGAACTACGAGCAGTACTTC
>.|.|TRBJ1-5|TRBV18|13
CASSAPNNQPQHF
TGTGCCAGCTCCGCGCCGAATAATCAGCCCCAGCATTTT
>TRBD1|.|TRBJ2-5|TRBV29-1|14
CSIGQGAFSETQYF
TGCAGCATTGGACAGGGGGCATTTTCGGAGACCCAGTACTTC
>TRBD2|.|TRBJ2-1|TRBV7-2|15
CASSSPGLAGHEQFF
TGTGCCAGCAGCTCACCGGGGCTAGCGGGCCATGAGCAGTTCTTC
>TRBD1|few|TRBJ2-7|TRBV19|15
CASSRGGQYSYEQYF
TGTGCCAGTAGTAGAGGGGGACAGTACTCCTACGAGCAGTACTTC
>TRBD2|.|TRBJ2-5|TRBV7-2|13
CASSLLAAQTQYF
TGTGCCAGCAGCTTACTAGCGGCTCAGACCCAGTACTTC
>.|.|TRBJ2-3|TRBV5-1|13
CASSLSGTDTQYF
TGCGCCAGCAGCTTATCGGGCACAGATACGCAGTATTTT
>.|.|TRBJ2-3|TRBV5-4|16
CASSPTSRTSTDTQYF
TGTGCCAGCAGCCCAACTAGCAGAACTAGCACAGATACGCAGTATTTT
>.|.|TRBJ1-4|TRBV5-1|13
CASSPGTSEKLFF
TGCGCCAGCAGCCCTGGGACGAGTGAAAAACTGTTTTTT
>.|.|TRBJ1-1|TRBV2|13
CASRDTGYTEAFF
TGTGCCAGCAGGGATACAGGGTACACTGAAGCTTTCTTT
>TRBD1|.|TRBJ1-5|TRBV28|16
CASSSRTGYSNQPQHF
TGTGCCAGCAGTTCAAGGACAGGGTATAGCAATCAGCCCCAGCATTTT
>TRBD1|.|TRBJ2-2|TRBV11-3|17
CASSLPTGTGNAGELFF
TGTGCCAGCAGCTTACCCACCGGGACAGGGAACGCCGGGGAGCTGTTTTTT
>.|.|TRBJ2-5|TRBV5-1|14
CASSLVASGETQYF
TGCGCCAGCAGCCTGGTTGCCTCGGGGGAGACCCAGTACTTC
>.|.|TRBJ2-7|TRBV25-1|14
CASSEFGDIYEQYF
TGTGCCAGCAGTGAATTTGGTGATATCTACGAGCAGTACTTC
>.|once|TRBJ2-1|TRBV7-2|13
CASSFDQYNEQFF
TGTGCCAGCAGCTTCGACCAGTACAATGAGCAGTTCTTC
>.|.|TRBJ1-5|TRBV28|12
CASSFNVPLQHF
TGTGCCAGCAGTTTTAACGTCCCTCTCCAGCATTTT
>TRBD2|.|TRBJ2-7|TRBV15|17
CATSRVRTSGRAVEQYF
TGTGCCACCAGCAGAGTCCGTACTAGCGGGAGGGCTGTCGAGCAGTACTTC
>TRBD1|once|TRBJ1-5|TRBV7-2|15
CASSLAQGDKQPQHF
TGTGCCAGCAGCTTAGCGCAGGGGGATAAACAGCCCCAGCATTTT
>.|.|TRBJ1-2|TRBV25-1|11
CASSRALGYTF
TGTGCCAGCAGCCGGGCGCTTGGCTACACCTTC
>.|.|TRBJ2-7|TRBV14|13
CASSQRSLYEQYF
TGTGCCAGCAGCCAAAGGTCACTTTACGAGCAGTACTTC
>TRBD2|once|TRBJ2-5|TRBV7-2|16
CASSHLAGVVPETQYF
TGTGCCAGCAGCCATTTAGCGGGAGTGGTCCCAGAGACCCAGTACTTC
>TRBD1|once|TRBJ2-2|TRBV2|13
CASSQQGSGELFF
TGTGCCAGCAGTCAACAGGGGTCCGGGGAGCTGTTTTTT
>.|.|TRBJ2-7|TRBV27|13
CASSLGVRDEQYF
TGTGCCAGCAGTTTGGGGGTGAGGGACGAGCAGTACTTC
>TRBD1|.|TRBJ1-1|TRBV13|13
CASSRTGGASAFF
TGTGCCAGCAGCCGGACAGGGGGCGCGTCCGCTTTCTTT
>TRBD2|.|TRBJ2-1|TRBV19|13
CASWTSGRNEQFF
TGTGCCAGTTGGACTAGCGGGAGAAATGAGCAGTTCTTC
>TRBD1|.|TRBJ2-2|TRBV5-1|16
CASSLVGQGNTGELFF
TGCGCCAGCAGCTTGGTGGGACAGGGGAATACCGGGGAGCTGTTTTTT
>.|.|TRBJ1-2|TRBV10-3|14
CAISESMGRGGYTF
TGTGCCATCAGTGAGTCGATGGGACGGGGAGGATACACCTTC
>.|.|TRBJ2-3|TRBV9|13
CASSVQGPDTQYF
TGTGCCAGCAGCGTTCAGGGCCCAGATACGCAGTATTTT
>TRBD2|.|TRBJ2-2|TRBV27|16
CASSPPGGRGTGELFF
TGTGCCAGCAGTCCACCGGGAGGGAGGGGGACCGGGGAGCTGTTTTTT
>TRBD2|.|TRBJ2-3|TRBV5-4|19
CASSLGLAGGSSYTDTQYF
TGTGCCAGCAGCTTGGGACTAGCGGGAGGAAGCAGTTACACAGATACGCAGTATTTT
>TRBD2|.|TRBJ2-5|TRBV18|16
CASSPPVAGGQETQYF
TGTGCCAGCTCACCACCAGTGGCGGGAGGTCAAGAGACCCAGTACTTC
>.|.|TRBJ2-5|TRBV29-1|11
CSGRVSETQYF
TGCAGCGGTAGGGTTTCGGAGACCCAGTACTTC
>.|.|TRBJ1-1|TRBV21-1|14
CASSLRPRNTEAFF
TGTGCCAGCAGCCTTCGACCCAGGAACACTGAAGCTTTCTTT
>.|.|TRBJ2-3|TRBV19|15
CASALQGTTTDTQYF
TGTGCCAGTGCATTACAGGGGACTACCACAGATACGCAGTATTTT
>.|.|TRBJ2-2|TRBV5-1|17
CASSPLPQAMNTGELFF
TGCGCCAGCAGTCCACTCCCCCAGGCGATGAACACCGGGGAGCTGTTTTTT
>.|.|TRBJ1-1|TRBV29-1|13
CSVMTGGNTEAFF
TGCAGCGTAATGACAGGAGGGAACACTGAAGCTTTCTTT
>TRBD1|.|TRBJ2-7|TRBV11-2|15
CASSKWTGGDYEQYF
TGTGCCAGCAGCAAGTGGACAGGGGGTGACTACGAGCAGTACTTC
>.|once|TRBJ2-5|TRBV7-2|16
CASRSETGLPVETQYF
TGTGCCAGCAGATCTGAGACCGGACTACCGGTCGAGACCCAGTACTTC
>TRBD2|.|TRBJ2-7|TRBV10-1|15
CASSDSREGLYEQYF
TGCGCCAGCAGTGATTCCCGGGAGGGCCTTTACGAGCAGTACTTC
>.|once|TRBJ2-7|TRBV19|13
CASSQGGLYEQYF
TGTGCCAGTAGTCAGGGGGGACTCTACGAGCAGTACTTC